Listed below are T cell receptor beta chains from one sample, sequenced in a study of T cell repertoires in cytomegalovirus infection. TCRdb processed the reads anew with MiXCR; each CDR3 protein has one entry. There are about 360,000 distinct CDR3 sequences in the sample; 15% to 20% occur only once, and 8.7% lies in the top ten. The sample consisted of PBMCs. The receptor set was obtained from a human donor in good health (CMV status not recorded). Some clones in this sample may be carry-over from other donors' samples. The CDR3 runs from the conserved cysteine through the conserved F or W. The D gene is left open where the match is weak. Some rows have no size entry. The others give once, few or many, or a class for an expanded clone.

CDR3 length: 17; D gene: .; V gene: TRBV29-1; clone size: .; J gene: TRBJ2-7; CDR3 protein: CSPGGHSRVGLLCEQYF; CDR3 DNA: TGCAGCCCTGGGGGACACTCCCGTGTGGGGCTTCTATGTGAGCAGTACTTC
CDR3 length: 13; D gene: .; V gene: TRBV20-1; clone size: few; J gene: TRBJ2-4; CDR3 protein: CSAGPRAKNIQYF; CDR3 DNA: TGCAGTGCCGGACCCCGAGCCAAAAACATTCAGTACTTC
CDR3 length: 13; D gene: .; V gene: TRBV7-6; clone size: many; J gene: TRBJ2-1; CDR3 protein: CASSLGAVAEQFF; CDR3 DNA: TGTGCCAGCAGCTTAGGGGCAGTCGCTGAGCAGTTCTTC
CDR3 length: 16; D gene: TRBD2; V gene: TRBV28; clone size: .; J gene: TRBJ2-1; CDR3 protein: CASSPQLAGGPNEQFF; CDR3 DNA: TGTGCCAGCAGTCCTCAACTAGCGGGGGGGCCAAATGAGCAGTTCTTC
CDR3 length: 19; D gene: TRBD1; V gene: TRBV7-4; clone size: few; J gene: TRBJ1-6; CDR3 protein: CASSINPKTGQDYNSPLHF; CDR3 DNA: TGTGCCAGCAGCATAAACCCCAAGACAGGGCAGGACTATAATTCACCCCTCCACTTT
CDR3 length: 14; D gene: TRBD1; V gene: TRBV7-2; clone size: few; J gene: TRBJ2-7; CDR3 protein: CASSVGGQSYEQYF; CDR3 DNA: TGTGCCAGCAGTGTAGGGGGCCAATCCTACGAGCAGTACTTC
CDR3 length: 14; D gene: TRBD2; V gene: TRBV19; clone size: .; J gene: TRBJ2-1; CDR3 protein: CASSSGTSGSWWFF; CDR3 DNA: TGTGCCAGTAGTTCCGGGACTAGCGGGAGCTGGTGGTTCTTC
CDR3 length: 13; D gene: TRBD1; V gene: TRBV10-3; clone size: .; J gene: TRBJ2-7; CDR3 protein: CAISPGQIYEQYF; CDR3 DNA: TGTGCCATCAGTCCGGGACAGATCTACGAGCAGTACTTC
CDR3 length: 14; D gene: .; V gene: TRBV20-1; clone size: many; J gene: TRBJ2-5; CDR3 protein: CSARQGLFEETQYF; CDR3 DNA: TGCAGTGCTAGACAGGGACTTTTCGAAGAGACCCAGTACTTC
CDR3 length: 15; D gene: TRBD2; V gene: TRBV5-4; clone size: .; J gene: TRBJ2-1; CDR3 protein: CASRRLAAPYNEQFF; CDR3 DNA: TGTGCCAGCAGGAGACTAGCGGCCCCCTACAATGAGCAGTTCTTC
CDR3 length: 12; D gene: TRBD2; V gene: TRBV7-2; clone size: many; J gene: TRBJ2-7; CDR3 protein: CAILAGSYEQYF; CDR3 DNA: TGTGCCATACTAGCGGGGTCCTACGAGCAGTACTTC
CDR3 length: 17; D gene: .; V gene: TRBV20-1; clone size: .; J gene: TRBJ2-2; CDR3 protein: CSARDGFGGWGTGELFF; CDR3 DNA: TGCAGTGCCAGGGACGGGTTCGGCGGTTGGGGGACCGGGGAGCTGTTTTTT
CDR3 length: 14; D gene: .; V gene: TRBV7-9; clone size: .; J gene: TRBJ2-1; CDR3 protein: CASSFLARRIEQFF; CDR3 DNA: TGTGCCAGCAGCTTCCTCGCGAGGAGGATTGAGCAGTTCTTC
CDR3 length: 13; D gene: TRBD1; V gene: TRBV7-2; clone size: many; J gene: TRBJ1-5; CDR3 protein: CASSFAGGQPQHF; CDR3 DNA: TGTGCCAGCAGCTTCGCAGGGGGGCAGCCCCAGCATTTT
CDR3 length: 14; D gene: .; V gene: TRBV7-2; clone size: many; J gene: TRBJ2-7; CDR3 protein: CASSLGSPRDEQYF; CDR3 DNA: TGTGCCAGCAGCTTAGGGTCCCCTAGGGACGAGCAGTACTTC
CDR3 length: 14; D gene: .; V gene: TRBV7-2; clone size: .; J gene: TRBJ2-4; CDR3 protein: CASLRGVAKNIQYF; CDR3 DNA: TGTGCCAGCCTAAGAGGGGTAGCCAAAAACATTCAGTACTTC
CDR3 length: 13; D gene: TRBD1; V gene: TRBV6-1; clone size: .; J gene: TRBJ2-7; CDR3 protein: CASTSRTGDEQYF; CDR3 DNA: TGTGCCAGCACTTCCCGGACAGGGGACGAGCAGTACTTC
CDR3 length: 13; D gene: .; V gene: TRBV7-2; clone size: many; J gene: TRBJ2-2; CDR3 protein: CASSWRGTGELFF; CDR3 DNA: TGTGCCAGCAGCTGGAGGGGTACCGGGGAGCTGTTTTTT
CDR3 length: 14; D gene: .; V gene: TRBV9; clone size: few; J gene: TRBJ1-3; CDR3 protein: CASSVGGTGNTIYF; CDR3 DNA: TGTGCCAGCAGCGTCGGAGGGACTGGAAACACCATATATTTT
CDR3 length: 16; D gene: TRBD1; V gene: TRBV5-1; clone size: many; J gene: TRBJ1-4; CDR3 protein: CASSPTTGTENEKLFF; CDR3 DNA: TGCGCCAGCAGCCCGACCACCGGGACAGAAAATGAAAAACTGTTTTTT
CDR3 length: 18; D gene: TRBD2; V gene: TRBV19; clone size: .; J gene: TRBJ2-1; CDR3 protein: CASSIAGVRGGSYNEQFF; CDR3 DNA: TGTGCCAGTAGTATTGCGGGAGTCCGGGGCGGCTCCTACAATGAGCAGTTCTTC
CDR3 length: 13; D gene: .; V gene: TRBV30; clone size: .; J gene: TRBJ1-6; CDR3 protein: CAWSGERSSPLHF; CDR3 DNA: TGTGCCTGGAGTGGGGAAAGGAGTTCACCCCTCCACTTT
CDR3 length: 18; D gene: .; V gene: TRBV5-6; clone size: many; J gene: TRBJ2-3; CDR3 protein: CASSLPGLPGRRGGTQYF; CDR3 DNA: TGTGCCAGCAGCTTGCCCGGCCTCCCCGGGCGCCGAGGGGGGACGCAGTATTTT
CDR3 length: 13; D gene: .; V gene: TRBV12-3/TRBV12-4; clone size: few; J gene: TRBJ1-2; CDR3 protein: CASSLGEYYGYTF; CDR3 DNA: TGTGCCAGCAGCTTGGGGGAATACTATGGCTACACCTTC
CDR3 length: 15; D gene: TRBD1; V gene: TRBV7-2; clone size: many; J gene: TRBJ2-1; CDR3 protein: CASSSDRGEYNEQFF; CDR3 DNA: TGTGCCAGCAGCTCAGACAGGGGAGAATACAATGAGCAGTTCTTC
CDR3 length: 14; D gene: TRBD2; V gene: TRBV10-3; clone size: .; J gene: TRBJ2-3; CDR3 protein: CATTSGTSTDTQYF; CDR3 DNA: TGTGCCACCACCAGCGGGACTAGCACAGATACGCAGTATTTT
CDR3 length: 14; D gene: .; V gene: TRBV5-4; clone size: .; J gene: TRBJ2-5; CDR3 protein: CASSLRDVQETQYF; CDR3 DNA: TGTGCCAGCAGCTTACGGGACGTCCAAGAGACCCAGTACTTC
CDR3 length: 15; D gene: .; V gene: TRBV28; clone size: .; J gene: TRBJ1-1; CDR3 protein: CASSGGTTQWRGAFF; CDR3 DNA: TGTGCCAGCAGTGGGGGCACAACACAATGGAGGGGAGCTTTCTTT
CDR3 length: 14; D gene: TRBD1; V gene: TRBV12-3/TRBV12-4; clone size: many; J gene: TRBJ1-6; CDR3 protein: CASRAGTVASPLHF; CDR3 DNA: TGTGCCAGCAGGGCCGGGACAGTAGCTTCACCCCTCCACTTT
CDR3 length: 16; D gene: .; V gene: TRBV20-1; clone size: .; J gene: TRBJ2-3; CDR3 protein: CSAPAILAGKTDTQYF; CDR3 DNA: TGCAGTGCTCCCGCCATCCTGGCGGGGAAGACAGATACGCAGTATTTT
CDR3 length: 16; D gene: .; V gene: TRBV12-3/TRBV12-4; clone size: many; J gene: TRBJ1-2; CDR3 protein: CASSFEGPRQGGGYTF; CDR3 DNA: TGTGCCAGCAGTTTTGAGGGGCCCCGCCAAGGAGGGGGCTACACCTTC
CDR3 length: 15; D gene: TRBD2; V gene: TRBV7-2; clone size: many; J gene: TRBJ2-2; CDR3 protein: CASRNKREGTGELFF; CDR3 DNA: TGTGCCAGCAGGAACAAGCGGGAGGGGACCGGGGAGCTGTTTTTT
CDR3 length: 17; D gene: .; V gene: TRBV4-3; clone size: many; J gene: TRBJ1-2; CDR3 protein: CASSQTGGRVMVYGYTF; CDR3 DNA: TGCGCCAGCAGCCAGACCGGGGGGCGCGTAATGGTCTATGGCTACACCTTC
CDR3 length: 14; D gene: .; V gene: TRBV18; clone size: .; J gene: TRBJ1-4; CDR3 protein: CASSPQGGNEKLFF; CDR3 DNA: TGTGCCAGCTCACCCCAAGGAGGTAATGAAAAACTGTTTTTT
CDR3 length: 14; D gene: .; V gene: TRBV10-3; clone size: .; J gene: TRBJ2-5; CDR3 protein: CAISDQGGLETQYF; CDR3 DNA: TGTGCCATCAGTGACCAAGGGGGTTTGGAGACCCAGTACTTC
CDR3 length: 14; D gene: .; V gene: TRBV7-2; clone size: .; J gene: TRBJ2-1; CDR3 protein: CASSFKHGPNEQFF; CDR3 DNA: TGTGCCAGCAGCTTTAAACACGGGCCAAATGAGCAGTTCTTC
CDR3 length: 14; D gene: .; V gene: TRBV15; clone size: .; J gene: TRBJ2-7; CDR3 protein: CATSRGGDSYEQYF; CDR3 DNA: TGTGCCACCAGCAGAGGGGGGGACAGCTACGAGCAGTACTTC
CDR3 length: 15; D gene: TRBD2; V gene: TRBV7-6; clone size: few; J gene: TRBJ2-1; CDR3 protein: CASSLGGGPHYEQFF; CDR3 DNA: TGTGCCAGCAGCTTAGGCGGGGGACCTCACTATGAGCAGTTCTTC
CDR3 length: 11; D gene: .; V gene: TRBV2; clone size: .; J gene: TRBJ1-2; CDR3 protein: CASSEEQGFTF; CDR3 DNA: TGTGCCAGCAGTGAAGAACAGGGATTCACCTTC
CDR3 length: 14; D gene: TRBD2; V gene: TRBV7-8; clone size: .; J gene: TRBJ2-5; CDR3 protein: CASSDRDSGQTQYF; CDR3 DNA: TGTGCCAGCAGCGACCGGGATAGCGGGCAGACCCAGTACTTC
CDR3 length: 16; D gene: TRBD1; V gene: TRBV20-1; clone size: many; J gene: TRBJ2-3; CDR3 protein: CSAGPTGGGGTDTQYF; CDR3 DNA: TGCAGTGCTGGGCCCACAGGGGGTGGTGGCACAGATACGCAGTATTTT
CDR3 length: 13; D gene: .; V gene: TRBV7-6; clone size: many; J gene: TRBJ2-5; CDR3 protein: CASSRHSQETQYF; CDR3 DNA: TGTGCCAGCAGCCGTCACTCCCAAGAGACCCAGTACTTC
CDR3 length: 21; D gene: .; V gene: TRBV5-1; clone size: few; J gene: TRBJ2-5; CDR3 protein: CASSSGWQDEVGLGGQETQYF; CDR3 DNA: TGCGCCAGCAGCTCCGGCTGGCAGGACGAGGTGGGGTTAGGCGGCCAAGAGACCCAGTACTTC
CDR3 length: 12; D gene: .; V gene: TRBV23-1; clone size: .; J gene: TRBJ2-1; CDR3 protein: CASRGSRNEQFF; CDR3 DNA: TGCGCCAGCAGGGGCAGTCGCAATGAGCAGTTCTTC